The 29 T cell receptor beta chains listed next were all sequenced from one sample in a study of blood T cell repertoires in COVID-19. Here immunoSEQ multiplex PCR was the method, and the copy in TCRdb shows in-frame clones only, minus some. The table includes hundreds of thousands of clones, 88% detected once. Sequenced material: PBMCs or T cells enriched from blood (not recorded which). These receptors all come from a woman in her fifties or sixties who had recovered from COVID-19.

The chain has TRBV5-6 and TRBJ2-7, with 9 nucleotides matching TRBD1. Germline V CDR1 and CDR2: SGHDT, YYEEEE. CDR3 size: 15 residues. The ends lost 5 bases at V and 3 bases at J; junction bases unmatched: 9. CDR3 coding DNA: TGTGCCAGCAGTGGGCTGGACAGGGGAATCTACGAGCAGTACTTC. Encoded protein: CASSGLDRGIYEQYF.

The genes are TRBV28 and TRBJ1-3; 7 bases map to TRBD1. Germline CDR1 MDHEN, CDR2 SYDVKM. Trimming at V came to 4 bases and at J to 0 bases, leaving 6 bases not matched to a gene. The CDR3 is 16 residues long. The DNA for the CDR3 is TGTGCCAGCAGTTCATCCGGGACAGCCTCTGGAAACACCATATATTTT. Translation: CASSSSGTASGNTIYF.

V gene TRBV7-8 combines with J gene TRBJ1-5, with D possibly being TRBD1 (6 bases). The CDR3 is 14 amino acids. V lost 3 bases to trimming and J lost 5 bases, with 11 bases between them. Germline loops: CDR1 SGHVS, CDR2 FQNEAQ. The CDR3 region is CASSFSGDHQPQHF. The CDR3 DNA reads TGTGCCAGCAGCTTCTCAGGGGACCATCAGCCCCAGCATTTT.

This chain connects TRBV7-8 to TRBJ1-1; no reliable D call. This CDR3 is built from 14 residues. CDR1 SGHVS and CDR2 FQNEAQ come from the germline V gene. V lost 5 bases, J lost 1 base, and 11 bases lay in between. CDR3 nucleotide sequence: TGTGCCAGCAGCCAAAGGGAGGGGAACACTGAAGCTTTCTTT. Its protein is CASSQREGNTEAFF. The whole variable domain, remainder taken from reference TRBV7-8 and TRBJ1-1, is GAGVSQSPRYKVAKRGQDVALRCDPISGHVSLFWYQQALGQGPEFLTYFQNEAQLDKSGLPSDRFFAERPEGSVSTLKIQRTQQEDSAVYLCASSQREGNTEAFFGQGTRLTVV.

The V call is TRBV7-8, the J call TRBJ1-4, with D unresolved. In germline, CDR1 is SGHVS, CDR2 FQNEAQ. Trimming removed 5 bases at V and 4 bases at J, with 5 bases between. This CDR3 has 12 amino acids. CDR3 nucleotide sequence: TGTGCCAGCAGCCGACATAATGAAAAACTGTTTTTT. It codes for CASSRHNEKLFF.

The V and J genes are TRBV6-5 and TRBJ2-7; 8 bases map to TRBD2. Germline CDR1 is MNHEY and CDR2 is SVGAGI. The V gene end was trimmed by 2 bases and the J gene end by 2 bases; junction bases not matched to a gene: 5. The length of the CDR3 is 15 residues. The CDR3 here is CASSYAGGSPYEQYV. CDR3 sequence (DNA): TGTGCCAGCAGTTACGCGGGGGGCTCCCCCTACGAGCAGTACGTC.

The chain employs TRBV6-5 and TRBJ1-6; maybe TRBD1 (5 bases). The CDR3 runs to 15 residues. The germline V gene encodes CDR1 MNHEY and CDR2 SVGAGI. V dropped 6 bases and J dropped 6 bases, with 15 bases sitting between them. CDR3 amino acids: CASSKESGFNSPLHF. DNA for the CDR3: TGTGCCAGCAGCAAAGAGTCAGGGTTTAATTCACCCCTCCACTTT.

The table lists this clone with a count of one. The gene calls are TRBV25-1 and TRBJ1-4; D gene unclear. Trimming shortened V by 2 bases and J by 10 bases, and 14 bases separated the two germline ends. CDR3 length: 14 residues. From germline, CDR1 is MGHDK and CDR2 SYGVNS. As DNA, the CDR3 is TGTGCCAGCAGTGAAAGGTCGTCTTCGGGAAAACTGTTTTTT. Translated, it gives CASSERSSSGKLFF.

The DNA for the CDR3 is TGTGCCAGCAGCAAAGCTGAGTGGGGAGGGGAGACCCAGTACTTC. Protein sequence: CASSKAEWGGETQYF. The chain combines TRBV21-1 with TRBJ2-5; the table's D call, TRBD2, has no DNA check behind it. TRBV21-1 counts as a pseudogene. This CDR3 contains 15 residues.

The rearrangement joins TRBV30 to TRBJ2-7; 8 nucleotides line up with TRBD1. Per the germline V gene, CDR1 is GTSNPN and CDR2 is SVGIG (reference sequence). V dropped 3 bases and J dropped 5; count of bases not matched to a gene: 18. This CDR3 contains 17 residues. CDR3 amino acids: CAWSPSSETGEKNEQYV. The CDR3, as DNA: TGTGCCTGGAGCCCCTCTTCCGAGACAGGGGAAAAAAACGAGCAGTACGTC.

This sequence joins TRBV5-4 and TRBJ2-5, with D possibly being TRBD1 (6 bases). Looked up from germline, CDR1 is SGHNT and CDR2 is YYREEE (reference sequence). Trimming took 4 bases from V and 5 from J, leaving 15 bases between them. The CDR3 has 14 amino acids. The chain's CDR3 is CASSATRGNETQYF. CDR3 in DNA: TGTGCCAGCAGCGCGACCAGGGGAAACGAGACCCAGTACTTC.

The J gene is TRBJ1-2, the V gene TRBV19, with no clear D. Germline-derived CDR1 and CDR2 are LNHDA and SQIVND (reference sequence). Deletions cut 5 bases from V and 5 bases from J, with 12 bases between. This CDR3 contains 13 residues. The DNA of the CDR3 is TGTGCCAGTAGTCTTCGTAATGTGTATGGCTACACCTTC. Translating it yields CASSLRNVYGYTF. Drawing the rest from reference TRBV19 and TRBJ1-2, the complete variable domain is DGGITQSPKYLFRKEGQNVTLSCEQNLNHDAMYWYRQDPGQGLRLIYYSQIVNDFQKGDIAEGYSVSREKKESFPLTVTSAQKNPTAFYLCASSLRNVYGYTFGSGTRLTVV.

In this sample, this clone turned up once. The chain combines TRBV24-1 with TRBJ2-3; tentative D call: TRBD2 (5 bases). CDR3 length equals 12 residues. The V and J ends lost 10 bases and 3 bases respectively, with 10 bases between them. The V gene's germline CDR1 is KGHDR and CDR2 SFDVKD. CDR3: CATGERTDTQYF. The CDR3 nucleotides read TGTGCCACTGGGGAGAGGACAGATACGCAGTATTTT.

V usage is TRBV5-1 and J usage is TRBJ2-7, with 7 bases identical to TRBD1. The germline V gene encodes CDR1 SGHRS and CDR2 YFSETQ. The V gene end was trimmed by 4 bases and the J gene end by 2 bases; junction bases not matched to a gene: 9. The CDR3 runs 15 residues. The CDR3 DNA sequence: TGCGCCAGCAGCCGTACAGGGGTCAGCGCCTACGAGCAGTACTTC. Residues: CASSRTGVSAYEQYF.

This chain connects TRBV12-3 or TRBV12-4 to TRBJ1-3, with no clear D. V lost 5 bases and J lost 9, with 11 bases in between. CDR3 size: 12 residues. Here the CDR3 DNA reads TGTGCCAGCAGTAACCTTGGACTCACCATATATTTT. Translating it yields CASSNLGLTIYF.

The rearrangement links TRBV7-9 to TRBJ2-6, with D tentatively TRBD1 (6 bases). The V end lost 4 bases, the J end lost 4 bases, and 14 bases lay between the germline ends. This CDR3 contains 16 residues. CDR1 is SEHNR and CDR2 is FQNEAQ in the germline V gene (reference sequence). CDR3 DNA: TGTGCCAGCAGCTCCGGACAGTCTCACGGGGCCAACGTCCTGACTTTC. Its protein product is CASSSGQSHGANVLTF.

The chain links TRBV9 to TRBJ2-7; D is possibly TRBD2 (5 bases). In germline, CDR1 is SGDLS, CDR2 YYNGEE. This CDR3 has 15 residues. V was cut by 8 bases and J by 3 bases, with 21 bases left in between. The CDR3 region is CARTFEGLESYEQYF. The DNA for the CDR3 is TGTGCCAGGACTTTCGAGGGCCTCGAAAGCTACGAGCAGTACTTC.

The chain is built from TRBV6-5 and TRBJ1-1; TRBD1 might be the D (6 bases). Trimming stripped 6 bases from V and 8 bases from J, with 13 bases between. Germline V gives CDR1 MNHEY, CDR2 SVGAGI. The CDR3 runs to 12 residues. This CDR3 reads CASRTGLTEAFF. DNA of the CDR3: TGTGCCAGCAGGACAGGATTAACCGAAGCTTTCTTT.

V is TRBV11-2 and J is TRBJ1-3; possibly TRBD1 for D (5 bases). The CDR3 runs to 19 residues. V lost 0 bases and J 6 bases, leaving 24 bases between the germline ends. Germline CDR1 reads SGHAT; CDR2 reads FQNNGV. In nucleotides, the CDR3 is TGTGCCAGCAGCTTAGAAGGGGCCGCGTACCGATCGGCCTTAAACACCATATATTTT. Translation gives CASSLEGAAYRSALNTIYF. The full variable domain, completed using reference TRBV11-2 and TRBJ1-3, is EAGVAQSPRYKIIEKRQSVAFWCNPISGHATLYWYQQILGQGPKLLIQFQNNGVVDDSQLPKDRFSAERLKGVDSTLKIQPAKLEDSAVYLCASSLEGAAYRSALNTIYFGEGSWLTVV.

This chain joins TRBV5-1 and TRBJ2-5, with D perhaps matching TRBD1 (5 bases). The germline CDR1 and CDR2 sequences are SGHRS and YFSETQ. V was pared by 2 bases and J by 4 bases, with 12 bases between. CDR3 length: 14 amino acids. CDR3 DNA: TGCGCCAGCAGCTTTGAAGGGGCACGAGAGACCCAGTACTTC. It specifies CASSFEGARETQYF.

The CDR3 region is CASSPRQGGLVSGANVLTF. For the CDR3, the DNA is TGTGCCAGCAGCCCCCGTCAAGGGGGACTAGTCTCTGGGGCCAACGTCCTGACTTTC. The genes are TRBV7-8 and TRBJ2-6; TRBD2 aligns across 8 bases. The CDR3 covers 19 residues. The trim removed 5 bases at V and 0 bases at J, leaving 12 bases unmatched. Germline loops: CDR1 SGHVS, CDR2 FQNEAQ.

Note on this clone: In the same sample, other DNA sequences code for this CDR3. The V and J genes are TRBV5-1 and TRBJ1-1; 7 nucleotides agree with TRBD1. J was trimmed by 0 bases and V by 3 bases; bases with no gene match: 2. Germline V gene lookup returns CDR1 SGHRS and CDR2 YFSETQ. The CDR3 is 14 amino acids. CDR3 loop: CASSSTGLNTEAFF. CDR3 DNA sequence: TGCGCCAGCAGCTCGACAGGGCTGAACACTGAAGCTTTCTTT.

V gene TRBV12-5 combines with J gene TRBJ2-7; D gene unclear. CDR1 is LGHNT, CDR2 FRNRAP, per germline. V was shortened by 3 bases and J by 2 bases, with 5 bases between the two germline ends. The CDR3 sequence is 12 residues long. The CDR3 protein is CASGLEAYEQYF. For the CDR3, the DNA is TGTGCTAGTGGTTTAGAGGCCTACGAGCAGTACTTC. Filled out from reference TRBV12-5 and TRBJ2-7, the complete variable domain reads DARVTQTPRHKVTEMGQEVTMRCQPILGHNTVFWYRQTMMQGLELLAYFRNRAPLDDSGMPKDRFSAEMPDATLATLKIQPSEPRDSAVYFCASGLEAYEQYFGPGTRLTVT.

Comments on this clone: The sample contains more than one DNA sequence encoding this CDR3. V usage is TRBV3-1 (or the pseudogene TRBV3-2) and J usage is TRBJ2-7; D not resolved. This CDR3 contains 14 residues. V was pared by 0 bases and J by 4 bases, with 10 bases between. The V gene's germline CDR1 is LGHDT and CDR2 YNNKEL (reference sequence). The CDR3 protein is CASSQDLAAYEQYV. The CDR3 coding sequence is TGTGCCAGCAGCCAAGACCTGGCTGCATACGAGCAGTACGTC.

This clone was observed a handful of times. The gene calls are TRBV5-1 and TRBJ2-3; 7 bases match TRBD1. The ends lost 4 bases at V and 6 bases at J; junction bases unmatched: 5. The CDR3 covers 13 residues. Germline V lookup: CDR1 SGHRS, CDR2 YFSETQ. CDR3 protein: CASSEQGWDTQYF. DNA of the CDR3: TGCGCCAGCAGCGAACAGGGGTGGGATACGCAGTATTTT.

The chain recombines TRBV15 with TRBJ2-7; 9 bases are shared with TRBD1. The germline V gene encodes CDR1 LNHNV and CDR2 YYDKDF (reference sequence). The trim removed 4 bases at V and 2 bases at J, leaving 3 bases unmatched. The CDR3 covers 14 residues. In nucleotides, the CDR3 is TGTGCCACCAGCAACCGACAGGGGGCCTACGAGCAGTACTTC. As protein: CATSNRQGAYEQYF.

This clone is a singleton in its sample. The J gene is TRBJ2-7, the V gene TRBV11-2; D possibly corresponds to TRBD1 (5 bases). From germline, CDR1 is SGHAT and CDR2 FQNNGV. V was clipped by 5 bases and J by 1 base, with 12 bases between them. The CDR3 is 14 residues long. This chain's CDR3 is CASSPYDSSYEQYF. The CDR3 coding sequence is TGTGCCAGCAGCCCTTATGACAGTTCCTACGAGCAGTACTTC.

This chain links TRBV7-8 with TRBJ2-2; D perhaps matches TRBD2 (5 bases). Trimming cost V 5 bases and J 6 bases, with 10 bases left between them. In germline, CDR1 is SGHVS, CDR2 FQNEAQ. This CDR3 comprises 13 residues. Here the CDR3 reads CASSRPGAGELFF. CDR3 DNA sequence: TGTGCCAGCAGCCGTCCCGGGGCCGGGGAGCTGTTTTTT.

This chain uses TRBV5-1 with TRBJ2-7; 7 bases map to TRBD1. V was clipped by 3 bases and J by 2 bases; unmatched bases: 8. The CDR3 sequence is 15 residues long. Germline CDR1 SGHRS, CDR2 YFSETQ. Here the CDR3 reads CASSSDTDRAYEQYV. CDR3 nucleotides: TGCGCCAGCAGCTCCGACACAGACAGGGCCTACGAGCAGTACGTC.